These 16 T cell receptor beta chains came from one sample sequenced in a study of blood T cell repertoires in COVID-19 (TCRdb year 2020). To prepare the library, the immunoSEQ multiplex PCR assay was applied. Here the immuneACCESS table is served through TCRdb, limited to in-frame sequences with V and J called. Missing clones are a known gap in these copies; in checked studies unresolved V genes cover under half, and the rest lacks a known reason. Here the sample has about 230,000 clones; 75% to 85% occur a single time. The biggest ten clones account for around 7% of the sample. The sequencing input was peripheral blood. The origin of the receptors is an elderly woman with COVID-19, enrolled during active disease.

The genes are TRBV19 and TRBJ1-5; D is undetermined. CDR3 size: 12 residues. Germline V gene sequence: CDR1 LNHDA, CDR2 SQIVND (reference sequence). The V end lost 5 bases, the J end lost 6 bases, and 8 bases lay between the germline ends. The CDR3 DNA reads as TGTGCCAGTAGTCCCTCGGGTCAGCCCCAGCATTTT. Translated: CASSPSGQPQHF.

The rearrangement joins TRBV29-1 to TRBJ2-1; D perhaps matches TRBD2 (5 bases). Trimming took off 4 bases at V and 8 bases at J, with 9 bases between the two ends. The CDR3 sequence is 11 residues long. Per germline, CDR1 SQVTM and CDR2 ANQGSEA. The CDR3 spells CSVVEGHEQFF. The CDR3, as DNA: TGCAGCGTTGTAGAGGGCCATGAGCAGTTCTTC.

The rearrangement links TRBV19 to TRBJ2-6; possible D gene TRBD1, 5 bases. CDR3 length: 14 amino acids. The germline V gene encodes CDR1 LNHDA and CDR2 SQIVND (reference sequence). V was trimmed by 3 bases and J by 3 bases, leaving 6 bases between them. The CDR3, as DNA: TGTGCCAGTAGTATCAGGGTTGGGGCCAACGTCCTGACTTTC. It specifies CASSIRVGANVLTF.

This rearrangement joins TRBV3-1 (or the pseudogene TRBV3-2) to TRBJ1-2, with D hard to call. CDR1 and CDR2 (germline): LGHDT, YNNKEL (reference sequence). V was clipped by 0 bases and J by 4 bases, with 9 bases between them. The CDR3 totals 14 residues. CDR3 region: CASSQEGGLYGYTF. CDR3 nucleotide sequence: TGTGCCAGCAGCCAAGAGGGCGGACTCTATGGCTACACCTTC.

This clone was counted a single time. The chain joins TRBV28 to TRBJ1-2, with D maybe TRBD1 (6 bases). There are 13 residues in the CDR3. V was trimmed by 5 bases and J by 8 bases, leaving 15 bases between them. Looked up from germline, CDR1 is MDHEN and CDR2 is SYDVKM. The CDR3 sequence is CASSRDRLYGYTF. In DNA, the CDR3 is TGTGCCAGCAGTCGAGACAGGCTGTACGGCTACACCTTC.

This clone has a handful of counts. The gene calls are TRBV5-6 and TRBJ1-1; D might be TRBD1 (5 bases). Germline V gene lookup returns CDR1 SGHDT and CDR2 YYEEEE. CDR3 length: 15 residues. V was shortened by 1 base and J by 3 bases, with 13 bases between the two germline ends. CDR3 sequence: CASSLRLGGYTEAFF. The CDR3, as DNA: TGTGCCAGCAGCTTGCGGCTTGGGGGGTACACTGAAGCTTTCTTT.

V is TRBV7-9 and J is TRBJ1-1; the match to TRBD1 covers 8 bases. From germline, CDR1 is SEHNR and CDR2 FQNEAQ (reference sequence). The CDR3 covers 12 residues. Losses at the gene ends were 5 bases for V and 10 bases for J; bases not matched to a gene: 6. CDR3 loop: CASSNRGARAFF. The CDR3 nucleotides are TGTGCCAGCAGCAACAGGGGGGCGAGAGCTTTCTTT.

This clone showed up just a few times. The J gene is TRBJ1-6, the V gene TRBV30; D is undetermined. The CDR3 covers 12 residues. V gave up 4 bases and J gave up 8 bases, with 9 bases separating them. Per germline, CDR1 GTSNPN and CDR2 SVGIG (reference sequence). The CDR3 sequence is CAWKSVDSPLHF. CDR3 coding DNA: TGTGCCTGGAAATCGGTAGATTCACCCCTCCACTTT.

The rearrangement uses TRBV15 and TRBJ1-2; weak D call: TRBD1 (5 bases). Germline V gene lookup returns CDR1 LNHNV and CDR2 YYDKDF (reference sequence). CDR3 size: 14 residues. With 0 bases removed from V and 5 bases from J, the gap between germline ends came to 10 bases. CDR3 region: CATSRDVRDYGYTF. In nucleotides, the CDR3 is TGTGCCACCAGCAGAGATGTCAGGGATTATGGCTACACCTTC.

This sequence joins TRBV9 and TRBJ2-7, with TRBD1 identical over 7 bases. J was trimmed by 4 bases and V by 3 bases; bases with no gene match: 10. The CDR3 length is 15 residues. CDR1 and CDR2 from the germline V gene are SGDLS and YYNGEE. Here the CDR3 reads CASSAFPGQQYEQYF. CDR3 sequence (DNA): TGTGCCAGCAGCGCCTTTCCGGGACAGCAATACGAGCAGTACTTC.

V and J are TRBV7-2 and TRBJ2-5; TRBD2 aligns across 7 bases. Germline-derived CDR1 and CDR2 are SGHTA and FQGNSA. The V and J ends lost 6 bases and 5 bases, in that order; junction bases with no gene match: 9. CDR3 size: 14 residues. CDR3 region: CASRKGLVPETQYF. The CDR3 DNA is TGTGCCAGCAGAAAAGGACTAGTTCCCGAGACCCAGTACTTC.

The chain has TRBV29-1 and TRBJ2-7; 8 bases map to TRBD1. Germline CDR1 SQVTM, CDR2 ANQGSEA. V shed 8 bases, J shed 9 bases, and the junction held 15 bases outside the gene matches. CDR3 length: 13 amino acids. Written as DNA, the CDR3 is TGCAGCTTTTCGACAGGGGTTGTACCGGCGCAGTACTTC. Translated, it gives CSFSTGVVPAQYF.

Only a few counts were recorded for this clone. The chain links TRBV7-8 to TRBJ2-1; D ambiguous. Germline V gives CDR1 SGHVS, CDR2 FQNEAQ. The CDR3 is made up of 14 amino acids. Trimming stripped 3 bases from V and 0 bases from J, with 6 bases between. The CDR3 bases are TGTGCCAGCAGCTTCCAGGCCTCCTACAATGAGCAGTTCTTC. It yields the protein CASSFQASYNEQFF.

For this clone: At one end, the junction sequence differs from germline, possibly due to a read error. The chain couples TRBV6-4 to TRBJ1-6, with D possibly being TRBD1 (6 bases). The CDR3 totals 12 residues. Germline CDR1 and CDR2: MRHNA and SNTAGT. The CDR3 here is CTQGQYNSPLHF. The CDR3 bases are TGCACTCAAGGACAGTATAATTCACCCCTCCACTTT.

CDR3 nucleotide sequence: TGCGCCAGCAGCCAAGGACAGTATAACACTGAAGCTTTCTTT. This codes for CASSQGQYNTEAFF. V is TRBV4-3 and J is TRBJ1-1, with D perhaps TRBD1 (5 bases). Trimming cost V 1 base and J 2 bases, with 8 bases left between them. Germline CDR1 and CDR2: LGHNA and YSLEER. This CDR3 spans 14 amino acids.

The chain employs TRBV7-6 and TRBJ2-5; 7 bases match TRBD1. Losses at the gene ends were 2 bases for V and 5 bases for J; bases not matched to a gene: 5. In germline, CDR1 is SGHVS, CDR2 FNYEAQ. The CDR3 sequence is 14 residues long. The CDR3: CASSLKTGEETQYF. CDR3 DNA: TGTGCCAGCAGCTTAAAAACAGGGGAGGAGACCCAGTACTTC. Variable domain in full (rest from reference TRBV7-6 and TRBJ2-5): GAGVSQSPRYKVTKRGQDVALRCDPISGHVSLYWYRQALGQGPEFLTYFNYEAQQDKSGLPNDRFSAERPEGSISTLTIQRTEQRDSAMYRCASSLKTGEETQYFGPGTRLLVL.